This TCR beta chain is drawn from a study of shared clonotypes between healthy human individuals. Turning to the study itself: Donors consisted of two women and a few men between 18 and 49. Three CD4 naive, three CD4 memory, two CD8 naive and one CD8 memory plate were used per donor. Overall study results and limits: An effect of sequencing depth on clonotype sharing among donors was expected.

Trimming stripped 5 bases from V and 3 bases from J, with 8 bases between. This CDR3 contains 12 residues. In germline, CDR1 is MNHEY, CDR2 SVGAGI. Original processing methods: In the immunoSEQ data, sequences were junction-only and lacked quality scores, so filtering differed. Profiling relied on immunoSEQ multiplex PCR, and the TCRdb table lists in-frame clones only, not all of them. V and J calls and clone size are given by that table; D and trimming were obtained from the DNA. The table includes roughly 2,000,000 clones, around 95% detected once. This clone was counted a single time. Its specificity is unknown. CD45RO-negative cells were positively selected for CCR7, leaving out terminally differentiated effector memory CD45RA+ cells.

V is TRBV6-5 and J is TRBJ2-7, with unresolved D. Sequenced: naive CD8+ T cells from PBMCs. This clonotype was sampled from a man younger than 35 in good health. Some clones in this sample may be carry-over from other donors' samples. The CDR3 DNA reads TGTGCCAGCAGTATACTCGGCTACGAGCAGTACTTC. Protein sequence: CASSILGYEQYF.